The 27 T cell receptor beta chains below all came from one sample that was sequenced in a study of T cell responses to AZD1222 COVID-19 vaccine. TCRdb keeps only in-frame clones here, not all; method: immunoSEQ multiplex PCR. The sample gives nearly 100,000 clones, 88% of which show up once; 2.5% to 3% is in the top ten. Sequences were derived from peripheral blood, sampled on day 0 of AZD1222 vaccination. All receptors derive from an adult in good health.

This chain uses TRBV6-5 with TRBJ2-1; 8 positions match TRBD1. Germline lookup yields CDR1 MNHEY and CDR2 SVGAGI. CDR3 length: 15 amino acids. V lost 6 bases to trimming and J lost 5 bases; unmatched junction nucleotides: 9. The CDR3 coding sequence is TGTGCCAGCAGCCCCGGGACAGGCCGTAACAATGAGCAGTTCTTC. Protein: CASSPGTGRNNEQFF.

The genes are TRBV27 and TRBJ1-6; no clear D. The CDR3 runs to 17 residues. Germline V gene data show CDR1 as MNHEY and CDR2 as SMNVEV (reference sequence). With 2 bases removed from V and 0 bases from J, the gap between germline ends came to 11 bases. CDR3 sequence reads: CASSLTAGSSYNSPLHF. The CDR3 region has the DNA TGTGCCAGCAGTTTAACGGCAGGAAGCTCCTATAATTCACCCCTCCACTTT.

V and J are TRBV5-1 and TRBJ1-2, with 8 bases identical to TRBD1. Germline CDR1 SGHRS, CDR2 YFSETQ. The CDR3 is 13 residues long. Trimming removed 4 bases from V and 3 bases from J; junction bases left unmatched: 2. This CDR3 reads CASSATGDYGYTF. The CDR3 nucleotides are TGCGCCAGCAGCGCGACAGGGGACTATGGCTACACCTTC. Full variable domain (missing parts from reference TRBV5-1 and TRBJ1-2): KAGVTQTPRYLIKTRGQQVTLSCSPISGHRSVSWYQQTPGQGLQFLFEYFSETQRNKGNFPGRFSGRQFSNSRSEMNVSTLELGDSALYLCASSATGDYGYTFGSGTRLTVV.

The chain uses TRBV11-1 and TRBJ2-7; possibly TRBD1 or TRBD2 for D (5 bases each). The V gene's germline CDR1 is SGHAT and CDR2 FQDESV (reference sequence). This CDR3 has 14 residues. V lost 0 bases and J lost 4, with 10 bases in between. CDR3 loop: CASSLAGDQYEQYF. The CDR3 DNA sequence: TGTGCCAGCAGCTTAGCAGGGGACCAATACGAGCAGTACTTC.

The chain links TRBV10-3 to TRBJ1-2; D is perhaps TRBD1 (5 bases). Deletions cut 0 bases from V and 6 bases from J, with 14 bases between. The CDR3 is made up of 15 amino acids. Germline V CDR1 and CDR2: ENHRY, SYGVKD. The CDR3 protein is CAISESQVATHGYTF. The CDR3 DNA reads as TGTGCCATCAGTGAGTCACAGGTCGCCACTCATGGCTACACCTTC.

This chain links TRBV25-1 with TRBJ2-7; weak D call: TRBD2 (6 bases). Germline V gene sequence: CDR1 MGHDK, CDR2 SYGVNS. The CDR3 covers 16 residues. V was cut by 3 bases and J by 4 bases, with 19 bases left in between. The CDR3 loop reads CASSDGFRDLPYEQYF. The CDR3 DNA follows: TGTGCCAGCAGTGACGGGTTCCGGGACTTACCTTACGAGCAGTACTTC.

The chain combines TRBV10-1 with TRBJ2-7; D gene unclear. Per the germline V gene, CDR1 is WNHNN and CDR2 is SYGVQD (reference sequence). This CDR3 is built from 13 residues. The V end lost 2 bases, the J end lost 4 bases, and 9 bases lay between the germline ends. The CDR3 sequence is CASSEADGYEQYF. CDR3 coding DNA: TGCGCCAGCAGTGAGGCGGATGGGTACGAGCAGTACTTC.

The CDR3 region is CASSDTGGVGTQYF. The CDR3 bases are TGTGCCAGCAGCGATACAGGGGGCGTTGGGACCCAGTACTTC. The V and J genes are TRBV7-2 and TRBJ2-5; TRBD1 aligns across 9 bases. The CDR3 has 14 amino acids. The V and J ends lost 5 bases and 7 bases, in that order; junction bases with no gene match: 8. Per germline, CDR1 SGHTA and CDR2 FQGNSA.

The chain couples TRBV15 to TRBJ1-4; 10 bases fit TRBD1. Germline assignment: CDR1 LNHNV and CDR2 YYDKDF (reference sequence). V gave up 3 bases and J gave up 5 bases; unmatched junction bases: 3. This CDR3 is 15 amino acids long. This CDR3 reads CATSSPGQGNEKLFF. In DNA form, the CDR3 reads TGTGCCACCAGCAGTCCGGGACAGGGGAATGAAAAACTGTTTTTT. Full variable domain (remainder filled in from reference TRBV15 and TRBJ1-4): DAMVIQNPRYQVTQFGKPVTLSCSQTLNHNVMYWYQQKSSQAPKLLFHYYDKDFNNEADTPDNFQSRRPNTSFCFLDIRSPGLGDTAMYLCATSSPGQGNEKLFFGSGTQLSVL.

This chain links TRBV2 with TRBJ2-5; no firm D call. Trimming shortened V by 7 bases and J by 3 bases, and 15 bases separated the two germline ends. Per the germline V gene, CDR1 is SNHLY and CDR2 is FYNNEI. The CDR3 has 14 residues. In nucleotides, the CDR3 is TGTGCCAGCAACGGATCGGGCAAAAAAGAGACCCAGTACTTC. Its translation: CASNGSGKKETQYF.

This clone has a single count. The chain carries TRBV7-8 and TRBJ1-2; D perhaps matches TRBD1 (6 bases). Per the germline V gene, CDR1 is SGHVS and CDR2 is FQNEAQ. Deletions cut 5 bases from V and 1 base from J, with 14 bases between. The CDR3 is made up of 15 amino acids. CDR3 nucleotides: TGTGCCAGCAGCCCATCGGACAGCGATAACTATGGCTACACCTTC. It codes for CASSPSDSDNYGYTF.

The J gene is TRBJ1-2, the V gene TRBV11-2; D remains ambiguous. From germline, CDR1 is SGHAT and CDR2 FQNNGV. The CDR3 extends over 12 amino acids. V lost 5 bases and J lost 7, with 11 bases in between. The CDR3 reads CASSRDVSGYTF. In nucleotides, the CDR3 is TGTGCCAGCAGCAGGGATGTTTCTGGCTACACCTTC.

The chain is built from TRBV30 and TRBJ2-2; a possible D gene is TRBD1 (5 bases). From germline, CDR1 is GTSNPN and CDR2 SVGIG (reference sequence). The CDR3 loop spans 14 amino acids. V lost 4 bases and J 4 bases, leaving 13 bases between the germline ends. The CDR3 here is CAWTRQGGTGELFF. The CDR3 region has the DNA TGTGCCTGGACCCGGCAGGGTGGCACCGGGGAGCTGTTTTTT.

The rearrangement uses TRBV28 and TRBJ1-1; D is ambiguous. Germline-derived CDR1 and CDR2 are MDHEN and SYDVKM. This CDR3 comprises 12 residues. Trimming took 0 bases from V and 8 from J, leaving 7 bases between them. In DNA form, the CDR3 reads TGTGCCAGCAGTTTATGGGGGAGGGAAGCTTTCTTT. Translation: CASSLWGREAFF.

The chain employs TRBV28 and TRBJ1-1, with 7 bases fitting TRBD1. Germline V gene lookup returns CDR1 MDHEN and CDR2 SYDVKM. The CDR3 sequence is 14 residues long. The trim removed 6 bases at V and 4 bases at J, leaving 8 bases unmatched. CDR3 in DNA: TGTGCCAGCAGGACAGGGCCGGGGGTCACTGAAGCTTTCTTT. Translation: CASRTGPGVTEAFF.

The chain carries TRBV12-3 or TRBV12-4 and TRBJ1-1; perhaps TRBD1 as D (5 bases). Trimming cost V 2 bases and J 5 bases, with 9 bases left between them. This CDR3 is built from 13 residues. The CDR3 region has the DNA TGTGCCAGCAGTTTACAGGGTCGGACTGAAGCTTTCTTT. Its protein product is CASSLQGRTEAFF.

V is TRBV19 and J is TRBJ1-5; D uncertain. V lost 5 bases and J 0 bases, leaving 8 bases between the germline ends. CDR3 length: 14 amino acids. Germline CDR1 and CDR2: LNHDA and SQIVND (reference sequence). CDR3 sequence: CASSPVNSNQPQHF. In DNA form, the CDR3 reads TGTGCCAGTAGTCCCGTTAATAGCAATCAGCCCCAGCATTTT.

The CDR3 spells CASSQSGAGEQYF. CDR3 nucleotide sequence: TGCGCCAGCAGCCAGTCTGGGGCTGGCGAGCAGTACTTC. V usage is TRBV4-3 and J usage is TRBJ2-7, with D possibly being TRBD1 (5 bases). CDR1 is LGHNA and CDR2 is YSLEER in the germline V gene. This CDR3 contains 13 residues. Between the trimmed V and J ends, which lost 3 bases and 6 bases, there was a span of 12 bases.

This clone was observed a few times. This sample includes further DNA sequences coding for the same CDR3. The chain couples TRBV9 to TRBJ1-6; 8 nucleotides match TRBD1. Germline CDR1 reads SGDLS; CDR2 reads YYNGEE. Losses at the gene ends were 0 bases for V and 9 bases for J; bases not matched to a gene: 2. This CDR3 comprises 14 residues. Written as DNA, the CDR3 is TGTGCCAGCAGCGTAGCAGGGGGCTCTTCACCCCTCCACTTT. Residues: CASSVAGGSSPLHF.

V usage is TRBV6-2 or TRBV6-3 and J usage is TRBJ1-1, with TRBD1 matching over 7 bases. The CDR3 covers 15 residues. V lost 6 bases to trimming and J lost 1 base; unmatched junction nucleotides: 8. Germline lookup yields CDR1 MNHEY and CDR2 SVGEGT. The CDR3 region has the DNA TGTGCCAGCAGGCCTCCCGGGACAGAGAACACTGAAGCTTTCTTT. This gives the protein CASRPPGTENTEAFF.

With regard to this clone: At one boundary the junction diverges from the germline segment, which might be a read error. The genes are TRBV7-7 and TRBJ2-2, with 9 bases lining up with TRBD1. The CDR3 loop spans 16 amino acids. The germline V gene has CDR1 SSHAT and CDR2 FNYEAQ (reference sequence). The CDR3: CASSSGAGQGPGELFF. CDR3 sequence (DNA): TGTGCTAGCAGCTCTGGAGCCGGACAGGGGCCCGGGGAGCTGTTTTTT.

The chain combines TRBV5-1 with TRBJ1-3; the match to TRBD1 covers 7 bases. CDR1 SGHRS and CDR2 YFSETQ come from the germline V gene. V lost 1 base to trimming and J lost 2 bases; unmatched junction nucleotides: 3. The CDR3 consists of 15 residues. The CDR3 DNA is TGCGCCAGCAGCTTGTTAGGGACAGCTGGAAACACCATATATTTT. Translated, it gives CASSLLGTAGNTIYF.

The chain combines TRBV12-3 or TRBV12-4 with TRBJ2-1; no definite D call. This CDR3 region has 12 residues. V lost 6 bases, J lost 4 bases, and 7 bases lay in between. CDR3 sequence reads: CASRTEYNEQFF. The CDR3 DNA follows: TGTGCCAGCAGGACGGAATACAATGAGCAGTTCTTC.

The J gene is TRBJ2-3, the V gene TRBV9, with a weak D call TRBD1 (5 bases). The CDR3 is 16 residues long. V was shortened by 0 bases and J by 0 bases, with 11 bases between the two germline ends. CDR1 is SGDLS, CDR2 YYNGEE, per germline. Here the CDR3 DNA reads TGTGCCAGCAGCGTAGAAGGGGCAGGGAGCACAGATACGCAGTATTTT. It translates to CASSVEGAGSTDTQYF.

The chain's CDR3 is CASSLSSSPGDEKLFF. The CDR3 DNA reads TGTGCCAGCAGCTTAAGTTCGTCGCCGGGGGATGAAAAACTGTTTTTT. The chain carries TRBV7-9 and TRBJ1-4; possibly TRBD1 for D (5 bases). Trimming removed 2 bases from V and 6 bases from J, with 16 bases in between. CDR3 length: 16 residues. Per the germline V gene, CDR1 is SEHNR and CDR2 is FQNEAQ (reference sequence).

The chain combines TRBV14 with TRBJ1-1, with a weak D call TRBD1 (5 bases). This CDR3 is built from 14 residues. The germline V gene has CDR1 SGHDN and CDR2 FVKESK. Trimming removed 0 bases from V and 4 bases from J, with 9 bases in between. The CDR3 loop is CASSQDLQGTEAFF. Written as DNA, the CDR3 is TGTGCCAGCAGCCAAGATTTGCAGGGCACTGAAGCTTTCTTT.

The CDR3 region is CASSLDGTWNYGYTF. The CDR3 coding sequence is TGCGCCAGCAGCCTAGACGGGACATGGAACTATGGCTACACCTTC. The gene calls are TRBV4-3 and TRBJ1-2, with D possibly TRBD1 on 6 matching bases. Trimming pared 4 bases from V and 2 bases from J, leaving 14 bases between. This CDR3 spans 15 amino acids. Germline CDR1 is LGHNA and CDR2 is YSLEER.